This T cell receptor beta chain was obtained from a study of post-analysis software for immune sequencing data. Findings of the study overall: Patients used about five TRBV segments, including TRBV5-6, TRBV5-1 and TRBV20-1, more often than controls.

In regard to this clonotype: The antigen is unknown. A much larger clonotype is one base distant, so this may be a read error.

The authors incorporated unique molecular identifiers into the TCR beta cDNA libraries. TCRdb fed the PCR reads into MiXCR, producing one record per CDR3 protein. The table includes some 260,000 distinct CDR3 sequences, roughly a third detected once. The CDR3 loop spans 13 amino acids. V dropped 3 bases and J dropped 11; count of bases not matched to a gene: 9. Germline loops: CDR1 SQVTM, CDR2 ANQGSEA. Material: blood. The clonotype was recovered from a girl aged 10-17 years with multiple sclerosis. The V and J genes are TRBV29-1 and TRBJ2-5; TRBD2 agrees at 10 bases. CDR3 sequence reads: CSVDTSGIDEQYF. In DNA form, the CDR3 reads TGCAGCGTTGATACTAGCGGGATCGATGAGCAGTACTTC. Supplemented by reference TRBV29-1 and TRBJ2-5, the full variable domain reads SAVISQKPSRDICQRGTSLTIQCQVDSQVTMMFWYRQQPGQSLTLIATANQGSEATYESGFVIDKFPISRPNLTFSTLTVSNMSPEDSSIYLCSVDTSGIDEQYFGPGTRLLVL.